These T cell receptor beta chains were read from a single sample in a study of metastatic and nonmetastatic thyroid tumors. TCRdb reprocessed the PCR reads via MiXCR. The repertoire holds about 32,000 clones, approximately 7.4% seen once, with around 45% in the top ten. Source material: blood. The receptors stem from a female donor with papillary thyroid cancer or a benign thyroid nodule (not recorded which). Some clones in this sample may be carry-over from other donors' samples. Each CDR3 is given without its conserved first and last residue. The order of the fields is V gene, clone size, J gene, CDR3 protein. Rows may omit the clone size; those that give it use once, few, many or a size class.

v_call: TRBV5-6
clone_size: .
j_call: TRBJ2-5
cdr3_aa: ASSRLPIFSWQETQY

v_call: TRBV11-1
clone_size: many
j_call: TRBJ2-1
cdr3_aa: ASSHGRGRDDEQF

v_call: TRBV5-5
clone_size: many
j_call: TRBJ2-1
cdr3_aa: ASSFRTREEF

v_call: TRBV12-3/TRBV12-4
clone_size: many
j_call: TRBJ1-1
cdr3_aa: ASSLFRVLGTEAF

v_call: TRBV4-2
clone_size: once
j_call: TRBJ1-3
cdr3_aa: ASTTGTGRSGNTIY

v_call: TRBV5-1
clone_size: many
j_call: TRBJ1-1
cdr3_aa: ASSQSLGRANTEAF

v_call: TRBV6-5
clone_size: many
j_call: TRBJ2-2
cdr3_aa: ASSYAFVAGFDPNTGELF

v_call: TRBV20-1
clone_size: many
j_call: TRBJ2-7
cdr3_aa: SASEGYEQY

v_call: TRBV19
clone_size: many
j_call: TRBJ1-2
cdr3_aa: ASSIGGRTYYGYT

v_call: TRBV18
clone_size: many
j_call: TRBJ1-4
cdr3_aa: ASSPTGQGGDEKLF

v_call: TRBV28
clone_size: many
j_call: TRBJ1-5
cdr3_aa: ASSFRARGRRSNQPQH

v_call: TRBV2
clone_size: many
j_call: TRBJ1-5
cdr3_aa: ASSLEARAGNQPQH

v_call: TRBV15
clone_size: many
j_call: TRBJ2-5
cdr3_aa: ATSRDQNRPQY

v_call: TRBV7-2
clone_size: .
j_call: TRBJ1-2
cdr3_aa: ASSSQSGNYGYT

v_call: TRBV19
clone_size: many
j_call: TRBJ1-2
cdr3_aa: ATTVRGAGGYT

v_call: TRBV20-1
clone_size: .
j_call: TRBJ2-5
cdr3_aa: SARRSGRILETQY

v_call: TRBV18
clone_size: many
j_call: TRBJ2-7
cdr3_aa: ASSPSFREHSYEQY

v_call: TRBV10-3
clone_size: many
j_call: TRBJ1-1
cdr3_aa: AITIGQQNTEAF

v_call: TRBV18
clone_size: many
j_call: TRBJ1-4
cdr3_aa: ASSPTGTVNRGEKLF

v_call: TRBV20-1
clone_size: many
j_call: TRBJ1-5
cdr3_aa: SARGAGNQPQH

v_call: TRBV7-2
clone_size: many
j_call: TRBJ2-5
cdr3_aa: ASSSGAVQETQY

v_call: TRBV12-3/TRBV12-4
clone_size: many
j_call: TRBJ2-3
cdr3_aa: ASSPGLAGRTDTQY

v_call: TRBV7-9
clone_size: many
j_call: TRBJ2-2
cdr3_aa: ASSLGQGAAGELF

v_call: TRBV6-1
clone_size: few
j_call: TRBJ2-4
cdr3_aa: ASSSSDRAKNIQY

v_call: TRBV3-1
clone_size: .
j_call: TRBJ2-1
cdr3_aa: ASSQIDGPGLAGYERF

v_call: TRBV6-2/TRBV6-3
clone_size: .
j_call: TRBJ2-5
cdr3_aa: AGSYRTDDRELASGRLQETQY

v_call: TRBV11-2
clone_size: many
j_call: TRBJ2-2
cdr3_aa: ASSLGGLAGGTGELF

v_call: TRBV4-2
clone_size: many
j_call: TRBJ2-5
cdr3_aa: ASSETSGGGETQY

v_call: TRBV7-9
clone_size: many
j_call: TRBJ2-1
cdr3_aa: ASSLRLRDEQF

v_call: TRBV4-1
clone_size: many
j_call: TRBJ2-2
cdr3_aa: ASSQIVMGQGAKVGELF

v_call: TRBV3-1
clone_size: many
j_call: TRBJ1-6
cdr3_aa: ASSRNPGQGNSPLH

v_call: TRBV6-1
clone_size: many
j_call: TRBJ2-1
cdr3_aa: ASTRGGSYNEQF

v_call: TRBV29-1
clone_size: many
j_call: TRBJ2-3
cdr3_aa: SSTRGGAGTDTQY

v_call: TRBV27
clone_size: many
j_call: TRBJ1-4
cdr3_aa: ALWLEKLF

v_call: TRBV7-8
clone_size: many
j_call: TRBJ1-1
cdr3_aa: ASNDPSGNTEAF

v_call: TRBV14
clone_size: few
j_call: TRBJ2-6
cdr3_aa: ASSQGVWVSGANVLT

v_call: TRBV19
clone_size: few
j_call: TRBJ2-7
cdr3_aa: ASSSGGPYEQY

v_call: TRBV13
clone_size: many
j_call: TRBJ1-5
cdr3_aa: ASSSGYSNQPQH

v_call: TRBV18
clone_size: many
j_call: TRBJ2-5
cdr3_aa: ASSPRTSGGGETQY

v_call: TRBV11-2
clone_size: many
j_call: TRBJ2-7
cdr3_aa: ASSLGAGAAYEQY

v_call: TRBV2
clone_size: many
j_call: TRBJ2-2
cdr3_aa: ASIRENTGELF

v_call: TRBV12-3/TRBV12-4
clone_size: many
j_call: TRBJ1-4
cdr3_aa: ASSLGGAWVEKLF

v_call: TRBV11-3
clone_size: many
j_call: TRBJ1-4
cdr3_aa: ASSLWYRLISEKLF

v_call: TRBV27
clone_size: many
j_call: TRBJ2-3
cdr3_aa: ASSPREGLVDTQY

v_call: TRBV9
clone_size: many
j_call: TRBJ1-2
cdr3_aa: ASSVGITGGSYGYT

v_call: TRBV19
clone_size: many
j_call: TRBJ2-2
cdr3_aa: ASSTPLLTGELF

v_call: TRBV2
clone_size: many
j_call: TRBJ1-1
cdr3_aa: ASSKGTSRTEAF

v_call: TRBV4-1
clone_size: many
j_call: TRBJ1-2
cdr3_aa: ASSQGTGGVYGYT

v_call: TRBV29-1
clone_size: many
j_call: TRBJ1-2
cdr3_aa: SVESGMVGYT

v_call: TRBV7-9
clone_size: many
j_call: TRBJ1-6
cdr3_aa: ASSPGRGIHYSSSPLH

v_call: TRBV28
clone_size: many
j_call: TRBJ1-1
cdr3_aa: ASSSIRDRNTEAF

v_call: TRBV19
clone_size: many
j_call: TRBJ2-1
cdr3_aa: ASSVVEQF

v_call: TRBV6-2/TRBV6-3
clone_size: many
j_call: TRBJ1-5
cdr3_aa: ASTSTGGYSNQPQH

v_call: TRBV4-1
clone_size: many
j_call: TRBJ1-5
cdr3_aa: ASSQSMRSRGQPQH

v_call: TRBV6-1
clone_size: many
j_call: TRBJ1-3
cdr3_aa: ASSRSSVPHSGNTIY

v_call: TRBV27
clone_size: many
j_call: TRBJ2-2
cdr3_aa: ASSLSINTGELF